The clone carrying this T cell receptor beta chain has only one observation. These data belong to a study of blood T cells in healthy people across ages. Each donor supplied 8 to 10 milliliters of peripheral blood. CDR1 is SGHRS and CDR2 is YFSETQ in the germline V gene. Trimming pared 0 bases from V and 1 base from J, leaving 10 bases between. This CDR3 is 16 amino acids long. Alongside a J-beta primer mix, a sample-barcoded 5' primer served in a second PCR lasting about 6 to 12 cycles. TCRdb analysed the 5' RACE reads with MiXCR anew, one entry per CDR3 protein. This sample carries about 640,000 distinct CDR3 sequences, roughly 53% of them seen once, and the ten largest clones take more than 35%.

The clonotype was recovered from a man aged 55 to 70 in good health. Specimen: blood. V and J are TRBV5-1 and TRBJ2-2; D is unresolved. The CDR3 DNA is TGCGCCAGCAGCTTGGACGCCTACCTGAACACCGGGGAGCTGTTTTTT. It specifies CASSLDAYLNTGELFF.